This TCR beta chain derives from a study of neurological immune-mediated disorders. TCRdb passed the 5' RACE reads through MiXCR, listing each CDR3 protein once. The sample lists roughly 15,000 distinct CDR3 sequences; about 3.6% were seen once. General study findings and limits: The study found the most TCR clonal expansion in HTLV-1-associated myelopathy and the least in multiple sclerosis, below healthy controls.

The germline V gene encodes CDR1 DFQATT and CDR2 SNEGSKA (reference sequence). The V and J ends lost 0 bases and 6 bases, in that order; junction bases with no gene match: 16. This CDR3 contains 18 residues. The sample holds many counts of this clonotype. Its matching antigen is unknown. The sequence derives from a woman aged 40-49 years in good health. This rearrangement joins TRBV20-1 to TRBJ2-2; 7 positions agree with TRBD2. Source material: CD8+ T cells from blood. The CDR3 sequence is CSARDLGASGRTAGELFF. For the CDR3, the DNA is TGCAGTGCTAGAGATCTCGGGGCTAGCGGACGAACGGCCGGGGAGCTGTTTTTT.